Listed below are T cell receptor beta chains from one sample, sequenced in a study of regulatory T cells in long-lasting Graves disease. TCRdb itself ran the multiplex PCR reads through MiXCR, one entry per CDR3 protein. The profile shows roughly 400,000 distinct CDR3 sequences, around 15% of them singletons. This sample also belongs to another study, concerning T cells in Graves' hyperthyroidism and ophthalmopathy.

The sample here was peripheral blood mononuclear cells (PBMCs), taken at new diagnosis, from a patient treated with antithyroid drugs. The receptors stem from a young woman with Graves disease. The CDR3 runs from the conserved cysteine through the conserved F or W. Fields, in order: J gene, clone size, V gene, D gene, CDR3 DNA, CDR3 protein. The D gene is left open where the match is weak. Clone size is given for some rows only: seen once, a few or many times, or a class if the clone is expanded.

J: TRBJ2-5
size: many
V: TRBV4-2
D: -
DNA: TGTGCCAGCAGCCTCGAGGGGGGCCCAGACGAGACCCAGTACTTC
CDR3: CASSLEGGPDETQYF

J: TRBJ2-7
size: many
V: TRBV11-2
D: -
DNA: TGTGCCAGCAGCTGGGGGGGACACTCTTCGGGCTACGAGCAGTACTTC
CDR3: CASSWGGHSSGYEQYF

J: TRBJ2-1
size: few
V: TRBV7-2
D: -
DNA: TGTGCCAGCAGCCGGGTACTGGACAATGAGCAGTTCTTC
CDR3: CASSRVLDNEQFF

J: TRBJ2-7
size: many
V: TRBV18
D: TRBD2
DNA: TGTGCCAGCTCTACTAGCGGGGGGAGCTCCTACGAGCAGTACTTC
CDR3: CASSTSGGSSYEQYF

J: TRBJ1-2
size: many
V: TRBV12-3/TRBV12-4
D: -
DNA: TGTGCCAGCAGTTTAGAAGGGTGGTATGGCTACACCTTC
CDR3: CASSLEGWYGYTF

J: TRBJ2-3
size: -
V: TRBV19
D: -
DNA: TGTGCCAGTAGTATAGTCGGGAGCCCAGATACGCAGTATTTT
CDR3: CASSIVGSPDTQYF

J: TRBJ2-3
size: -
V: TRBV10-2
D: -
DNA: TGCGCCAGCAGGCCCCACAGCTACCCTAGCACAGATACGCAGTATTTT
CDR3: CASRPHSYPSTDTQYF

J: TRBJ1-4
size: -
V: TRBV7-3
D: -
DNA: TGTGCCAGCAGTCAGAGATCAGGGGAAAAACTGTTTTTT
CDR3: CASSQRSGEKLFF

J: TRBJ2-1
size: many
V: TRBV28
D: TRBD2
DNA: TGTGCCAGCAGAACGGGCGGGAGTGGTTCCTACAATGAGCAGTTCTTC
CDR3: CASRTGGSGSYNEQFF

J: TRBJ2-7
size: many
V: TRBV28
D: -
DNA: TGTGCCAGCAGTTTATTTTTCAGCTCCTACGAGCAGTACTTC
CDR3: CASSLFFSSYEQYF

J: TRBJ2-2
size: few
V: TRBV19
D: -
DNA: TGTGCCAGTAGGGGGGCTAGCGGAAGCGCGAACACCGGGGAGCTGCTTTTT
CDR3: CASRGASGSANTGELLF

J: TRBJ2-3
size: -
V: TRBV4-1
D: -
DNA: TGCGCCAGCAGCCAAGAGGGCAGGGGGGCCGATACGCAGTATTTT
CDR3: CASSQEGRGADTQYF

J: TRBJ1-5
size: many
V: TRBV6-1
D: -
DNA: TGTGCCAGCAAAGACAGTCAGGATCAGCCCCAGCATTTT
CDR3: CASKDSQDQPQHF

J: TRBJ2-1
size: many
V: TRBV20-1
D: TRBD2
DNA: TGCAGTGCTAGAGCGTCTAGCGGGAGTCTATACAATGAGCAGTTCTTC
CDR3: CSARASSGSLYNEQFF

J: TRBJ1-2
size: many
V: TRBV28
D: -
DNA: TGTGCCAGCAGGTATACTCAAAACTATGGCTACACCTTC
CDR3: CASRYTQNYGYTF

J: TRBJ2-3
size: many
V: TRBV6-1
D: TRBD2
DNA: TGTGCCAGCAGTGAGTTCGTGGGAGGGGTCGTAGATACGCAGTATTTT
CDR3: CASSEFVGGVVDTQYF

J: TRBJ1-4
size: -
V: TRBV7-9
D: -
DNA: TGTGCCAGCAGCTTTACTGGGGATGAAAAACTGTTTTTT
CDR3: CASSFTGDEKLFF

J: TRBJ2-1
size: few
V: TRBV29-1
D: -
DNA: TGCAGCGTTCAATCTCTGGACAATGAGCAGTTCTTC
CDR3: CSVQSLDNEQFF

J: TRBJ2-2
size: few
V: TRBV6-5
D: -
DNA: TGTGCCAGCAGTTACTCGAGCGGACTAACTACCGGGGAGCTGTTTTTT
CDR3: CASSYSSGLTTGELFF

J: TRBJ2-3
size: -
V: TRBV3-1
D: -
DNA: TGTGCCAGCAGCCAAGTTTCAGGGTTCACAGATACGCAGTATTTT
CDR3: CASSQVSGFTDTQYF

J: TRBJ2-1
size: few
V: TRBV7-9
D: -
DNA: TGTGCCAGCAGCTTAGACTATTCTGAGTTTCAGCAGTTCTTC
CDR3: CASSLDYSEFQQFF

J: TRBJ1-1
size: many
V: TRBV6-1
D: -
DNA: TGTGCCAGCAGGACTATTGTCAAGAACACTGAAGCTTTCTTT
CDR3: CASRTIVKNTEAFF

J: TRBJ1-2
size: many
V: TRBV5-1
D: -
DNA: TGCGCCAGCAGCTTGTCCGTCGGGCTAGATGGCTACACCTTC
CDR3: CASSLSVGLDGYTF

J: TRBJ2-1
size: many
V: TRBV7-6
D: -
DNA: TGTGCCAGCAGCTTAACCTTGTCAGGAGGGGTTTTGGATGAGCAGTTCTTC
CDR3: CASSLTLSGGVLDEQFF

J: TRBJ2-1
size: many
V: TRBV27
D: -
DNA: TGTGCCAGCAGTTGGACGGGGCAGGATGAGCAGTTCTTC
CDR3: CASSWTGQDEQFF

J: TRBJ2-1
size: -
V: TRBV7-9
D: -
DNA: TGTGCCAGCAGCTTAGGGCAGGGGGGCATCAATGAGCAGTTCTTC
CDR3: CASSLGQGGINEQFF

J: TRBJ2-1
size: -
V: TRBV5-1
D: -
DNA: TGCGCCAGCAACATTAGCCCCGGACAGTACAATGAGCAGTTCTTC
CDR3: CASNISPGQYNEQFF

J: TRBJ2-2
size: -
V: TRBV30
D: TRBD2
DNA: TGTGCCTGGAGAGGACTAGCGGGAGACTACACCGGGGAGCTGTTTTTT
CDR3: CAWRGLAGDYTGELFF

J: TRBJ2-1
size: many
V: TRBV7-9
D: -
DNA: TGTGCCAGCAGCTTATCGGCCGACAATGAGCAGTTCTTC
CDR3: CASSLSADNEQFF

J: TRBJ2-6
size: -
V: TRBV7-9
D: -
DNA: TGTGCCAGCACCTCATCCGGGGTTTCTGGGGCCAACGTCCTGACTTTC
CDR3: CASTSSGVSGANVLTF

J: TRBJ2-1
size: few
V: TRBV6-2/TRBV6-3
D: TRBD2
DNA: TGTGCCAGCAGTTACCCTGCTAAAATAGTGCGGGAGGGCCCCAATGAGCAGTTCTTC
CDR3: CASSYPAKIVREGPNEQFF

J: TRBJ1-5
size: many
V: TRBV30
D: -
DNA: TGTGCCTGGAGTTTGGGTAATCAGCCCCAGCATTTT
CDR3: CAWSLGNQPQHF

J: TRBJ1-5
size: -
V: TRBV7-9
D: -
DNA: TGTGCCAGCAGCTCAAGGGGAGGGCAGCCCCAGCATTTT
CDR3: CASSSRGGQPQHF

J: TRBJ2-7
size: few
V: TRBV6-2/TRBV6-3
D: -
DNA: TGTGCCAGCAGACGAGGACTCTACGAGCAGTACTTC
CDR3: CASRRGLYEQYF

J: TRBJ2-5
size: many
V: TRBV20-1
D: -
DNA: TGCAGCACTGAGGTCCAAGAGACCCAGTACTTC
CDR3: CSTEVQETQYF

J: TRBJ2-1
size: many
V: TRBV27
D: TRBD2
DNA: TGTGCCAGCAGTTTAGGTAGCGGGAGGGTTGGTGAGCAGTTCTTC
CDR3: CASSLGSGRVGEQFF

J: TRBJ2-3
size: -
V: TRBV3-1
D: TRBD2
DNA: TGTGCCAGCAAAGCGGGAAGCACAGATACGCAGTATTTT
CDR3: CASKAGSTDTQYF

J: TRBJ2-7
size: -
V: TRBV7-2
D: TRBD2
DNA: TGTGCCAGCAGCGCCGCTAGCGGGAGTAACGAGCAGTACTTC
CDR3: CASSAASGSNEQYF

J: TRBJ2-7
size: many
V: TRBV28
D: -
DNA: TGTGCCAGCAGTTTAAGGCTAGACGAGCAGTACTTC
CDR3: CASSLRLDEQYF

J: TRBJ2-3
size: -
V: TRBV15
D: -
DNA: TGTGCCACCAGCATTAGTAAGCGAGATACAGATACGCAGTATTTT
CDR3: CATSISKRDTDTQYF

J: TRBJ2-1
size: many
V: TRBV28
D: TRBD2
DNA: TGTGCCAGCAGTTTAGGCGAGCGGGAGATAAATGAGCAGTTCTTC
CDR3: CASSLGEREINEQFF

J: TRBJ2-1
size: -
V: TRBV28
D: TRBD2
DNA: TGTGCCAGCCTAGCGGGAAACAATGAGCAGTTCTTC
CDR3: CASLAGNNEQFF

J: TRBJ2-1
size: many
V: TRBV11-2
D: TRBD2
DNA: TGTGCCAGCAGCTTACGAACTAGCGGGAGTGTGGGGCACAATGAGCAGTTCTTC
CDR3: CASSLRTSGSVGHNEQFF

J: TRBJ2-2
size: many
V: TRBV6-1
D: -
DNA: TGTGCCAGCAGTGAAGTAGGGGGTTGGGACACCGGGGAGCTGTTTTTT
CDR3: CASSEVGGWDTGELFF

J: TRBJ2-1
size: many
V: TRBV30
D: TRBD2
DNA: TGTGCCTGGAGTGTAGGCGGGAGGGATACGAATGAGCAGTTCTTC
CDR3: CAWSVGGRDTNEQFF

J: TRBJ2-3
size: many
V: TRBV7-9
D: TRBD2
DNA: TGTGCCAGCAGATACAGCGGGAGGGTCTCAGATACGCAGTATTTT
CDR3: CASRYSGRVSDTQYF

J: TRBJ2-1
size: few
V: TRBV18
D: -
DNA: TGTGCCAGCTCACCGCTTGCGGGAATTGGCAATGAGCAGTTCTTC
CDR3: CASSPLAGIGNEQFF

J: TRBJ2-7
size: -
V: TRBV7-6
D: -
DNA: TGTGCCAGCAGCTCCCGGGACGGGTACGAGCAGTACTTC
CDR3: CASSSRDGYEQYF

J: TRBJ2-1
size: -
V: TRBV6-1
D: -
DNA: TGTGCCAGCAGTCCCGCAGCGAGCTCCTACAATGAGCAGTTCTTC
CDR3: CASSPAASSYNEQFF

J: TRBJ2-1
size: many
V: TRBV29-1
D: -
DNA: TGCAGCGTTCTGGTGGAAAATGAGCAGTTCTTC
CDR3: CSVLVENEQFF